This T cell receptor (beta chain) was captured in a study of blood T cell repertoires in COVID-19 (TCRdb year 2020). With regard to the full study: The collaborator samples originated in the United States, Italy and Spain and spanned the acute and convalescent phases of COVID-19. The material from the prospective study consisted of cDNA or gDNA derived from T cells, B-cell-depleted T cells, or PBMCs. Deeply sampled blood TCRbeta repertoires from subjects exposed to, actively infected with, or recovered from COVID-19 were included in the dataset. The repertoires were made available in a free public database intended to serve as a resource for research on the immune response to SARS-CoV-2. Samples were obtained from the ongoing ImmuneRACE study (first 160 participants) and from over 1,000 subjects provided by 6 global collaborators. A de-identified subject ID, COVID-19 status, age in years and sex were almost always included in the sample metadata. Where available, HLA class I and class II types were obtained from metadata supplied by the sample provider rather than from assay-based typing.

The investigation overall reported the following: The amount of clinical and demographic metadata varied by source and participant and was provided uncurated.

Each collaborating institution followed its own protocols to collect whole blood in K2EDTA tubes. For TCRbeta analysis, collaborators shipped samples in one of three forms: frozen whole blood, isolated PBMCs, or DNA extracted from either of those sample types. TCRbeta CDR3 regions were amplified from genomic DNA using the immunoSEQ Assay, a bias-controlled multiplex PCR. The source study handled its data this way. The number of nucleated cells in each sample was estimated from the amplification of reference gene primers within the assay. Sequence reads were collapsed and filtered to measure the absolute abundance of every unique TCRbeta CDR3 rearrangement. For each sample, productive Simpson clonality was calculated as the square root of Simpson's diversity index over productive rearrangements. This immuneACCESS table, as held by TCRdb, lists in-frame sequences with V and J called but not all clones. Of the missing ones, under half trace to an unresolved V gene in checked studies; the others have no known cause. The V and J calls and the clone size are those of that table, but D and trimming were determined from the DNA. In this sample the table shows 300,000 to 400,000 clones, 70% to 90% of which occur a single time. The top ten hold approximately 4% of the sample.

From the cysteine through the phenylalanine, the CDR3 covers 13 amino acids. CDR3 DNA is the only sequence kept; it has 39 bases, read in frame from the first base. Deletion took 5 bases off V and 4 bases off J, with a span of 9 bases between the germline ends. This clone was seen once. What this receptor recognizes is not known. No base qualities exist here, and no much larger clone lies one base off it. The V gene is TRBV12-3 or TRBV12-4 and the J gene is TRBJ2-1, and possibly TRBD1, on 6 matching bases. This clonotype was obtained from a woman between 50 and 59 years old with active or convalescent COVID-19. The sequenced sample was peripheral blood. The nucleotide sequence reads TGTGCCAGCAGTCCACAGGGTTACAATGAGCAGTTCTTC. This gives the protein CASSPQGYNEQFF.